Below are 15 T cell receptor beta chains sequenced from a single sample in a study of memory CD4+ T cells and cytomegalovirus serostatus (dated by TCRdb to about 2019). Library construction relied on the immunoSEQ multiplex PCR assay. Here the immuneACCESS table is served through TCRdb, limited to in-frame sequences with V and J called. Missing clones are a known gap in these copies; in checked studies unresolved V genes cover under half, and the rest lacks a known reason. For this sample the table gives tens of thousands of clones, of which more than 75% were detected only once. The ten largest make up approximately 4.5% of the sample. A FACSAria II was used to sort memory CD4+ T cells, defined as single viable CD3+CD4+CD8-CD45RO+ cells. The material sequenced was memory CD4+ T cells from blood. These receptors came from an adult in good health and CMV-seropositive.

This chain links TRBV7-2 with TRBJ2-1; D perhaps matches TRBD1 (6 bases). The ends were cut back, 5 bases at V and 4 bases at J, with 9 bases in the middle. Per germline, CDR1 SGHTA and CDR2 FQGNSA. The CDR3 totals 13 residues. The CDR3 DNA sequence: TGTGCCAGCAGCCCCGGACAGTACAATGAGCAGTTCTTC. This encodes CASSPGQYNEQFF.

This chain links TRBV9 with TRBJ2-3; weak D call: TRBD2 (6 bases). V lost 2 bases and J 0 bases, leaving 10 bases between the germline ends. The V gene's germline CDR1 is SGDLS and CDR2 YYNGEE. This CDR3 comprises 15 residues. Here the CDR3 reads CASSVLATSTDTQYF. CDR3 coding DNA: TGTGCCAGCAGCGTTCTAGCGACTAGCACAGATACGCAGTATTTT.

CDR3 sequence: CASSSPDRGGAETQYF. CDR3 sequence (DNA): TGTGCCAGCAGCTCGCCGGACAGGGGGGGTGCGGAGACCCAGTACTTC. The chain has TRBV7-8 and TRBJ2-5; TRBD1 aligns across 10 bases. After removal of 4 bases from V and 5 bases from J, the junction contained 10 bases not matched to a gene. From germline, CDR1 is SGHVS and CDR2 FQNEAQ. CDR3 length: 16 amino acids.

The chain recombines TRBV10-3 with TRBJ2-7; 7 bases align to TRBD1. The CDR3 length is 12 residues. J lost 9 bases, V lost 4 bases, and 6 bases had no gene match. Germline V lookup: CDR1 ENHRY, CDR2 SYGVKD. The CDR3 DNA sequence: TGTGCCATCAGTGGGGTAACAGGGGCGCAGTACTTC. Protein product: CAISGVTGAQYF.

The chain carries TRBV15 and TRBJ2-5; D ambiguous. Germline V gene lookup returns CDR1 LNHNV and CDR2 YYDKDF (reference sequence). V dropped 3 bases and J dropped 4 bases, with 12 bases sitting between them. This CDR3 is built from 14 residues. The CDR3 DNA reads TGTGCCACCAGCAGCAGACAATCTGGAGAGACCCAGTACTTC. Its translation is CATSSRQSGETQYF.

Ten or more counts support this clone. The chain employs TRBV10-1 and TRBJ2-5; D possibly corresponds to TRBD1 (5 bases). V was cut by 5 bases and J by 4 bases, with 14 bases left in between. Germline CDR1 and CDR2: WNHNN and SYGVQD (reference sequence). There are 14 residues in the CDR3. CDR3 sequence reads: CASSPQGRVETQYF. The DNA for the CDR3 is TGCGCCAGCAGTCCCCAGGGTAGAGTAGAGACCCAGTACTTC.

This CDR3 reads CASSSTSSDRGRNEQFF. The CDR3, as DNA: TGTGCCAGCAGTTCAACCTCCTCCGACAGGGGAAGGAATGAGCAGTTCTTC. The chain links TRBV28 to TRBJ2-1; 8 bases align to TRBD1. The CDR3 contains 17 residues. The germline CDR1 and CDR2 sequences are MDHEN and SYDVKM. With V trimmed by 4 bases and J by 7 bases, 15 bases remained unmatched.

The chain has TRBV19 and TRBJ1-1; D is unclear. This CDR3 region has 19 residues. CDR1 LNHDA and CDR2 SQIVND come from the germline V gene (reference sequence). The germline V and J ends were trimmed by 1 base and 3 bases, with 24 bases remaining between them. CDR3 loop: CASSIGGFLRSGIDTEAFF. CDR3 coding DNA: TGTGCCAGTAGTATAGGAGGGTTTTTGAGGTCGGGAATCGACACTGAAGCTTTCTTT.

The chain combines TRBV7-2 with TRBJ2-5; 15 bases are shared with TRBD2. CDR3 length: 18 residues. Per the germline V gene, CDR1 is SGHTA and CDR2 is FQGNSA. V was clipped by 6 bases and J by 2 bases; unmatched bases: 10. The CDR3 reads CASSPGLAGGPRQETQYF. The CDR3, as DNA: TGTGCCAGCAGTCCTGGACTAGCGGGAGGGCCGAGGCAAGAGACCCAGTACTTC.

The gene calls are TRBV5-1 and TRBJ1-1; D is unclear. The CDR3 runs to 13 residues. The ends were cut back, 5 bases at V and 5 bases at J, with 13 bases in the middle. Germline CDR1 SGHRS, CDR2 YFSETQ. Written as DNA, the CDR3 is TGCGCCAGCAGGGAACAGTTGTTAACTGAAGCTTTCTTT. Protein: CASREQLLTEAFF.

V is TRBV5-8 and J is TRBJ2-3; 11 bases align to TRBD2. This CDR3 region has 14 residues. CDR1 SGHTS and CDR2 YDEGEE come from the germline V gene. J was trimmed by 5 bases and V by 7 bases; bases with no gene match: 6. CDR3 region: CASGRLAGLDTQYF. The DNA for the CDR3 is TGTGCCAGCGGACGACTAGCGGGGTTAGATACGCAGTATTTT.

The chain couples TRBV27 to TRBJ1-2; no firm D call. The CDR3 contains 14 residues. V lost 3 bases, J lost 8 bases, and 16 bases lay in between. Germline V gene lookup returns CDR1 MNHEY and CDR2 SMNVEV (reference sequence). The DNA of the CDR3 is TGTGCCAGCAGTTTTATCTTCGGGGTTGGGGGCTACACCTTC. Translated: CASSFIFGVGGYTF.

The chain has TRBV7-2 and TRBJ2-7, with 7 bases lining up with TRBD1. The CDR3 has 13 residues. Germline CDR1 and CDR2: SGHTA and FQGNSA. The V and J ends lost 4 bases and 2 bases, in that order; junction bases with no gene match: 2. This CDR3 is CASSSTGTYEQYF. In DNA form, the CDR3 reads TGTGCCAGCAGCTCGACAGGGACCTACGAGCAGTACTTC.

The chain joins TRBV6-1 to TRBJ2-7; D gene unclear. The CDR3 covers 14 residues. Germline-derived CDR1 and CDR2 are MNHNS and SASEGT. V lost 0 bases and J lost 1, with 7 bases in between. CDR3 DNA: TGTGCCAGCAGTGAAGCCCACAGATCCTACGAGCAGTACTTC. Translating gives CASSEAHRSYEQYF.

The chain couples TRBV6-1 to TRBJ1-2, with D possibly matching TRBD1 (5 bases). In germline, CDR1 is MNHNS, CDR2 SASEGT. Trimming stripped 1 base from V and 3 bases from J, with 15 bases between. CDR3 size: 16 residues. The CDR3 spells CASSEEGRADYYGYTF. CDR3 nucleotide sequence: TGTGCCAGCAGTGAAGAAGGCAGGGCCGACTACTATGGCTACACCTTC.